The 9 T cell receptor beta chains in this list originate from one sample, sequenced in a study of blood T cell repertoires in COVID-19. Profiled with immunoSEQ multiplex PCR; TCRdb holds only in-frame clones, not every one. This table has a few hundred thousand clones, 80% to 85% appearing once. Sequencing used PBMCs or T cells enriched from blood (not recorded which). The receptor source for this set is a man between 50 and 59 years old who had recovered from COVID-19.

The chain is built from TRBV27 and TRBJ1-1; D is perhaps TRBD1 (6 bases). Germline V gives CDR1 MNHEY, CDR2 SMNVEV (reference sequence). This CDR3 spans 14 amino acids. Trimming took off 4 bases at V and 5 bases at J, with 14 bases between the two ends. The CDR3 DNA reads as TGTGCCAGCAGTTCCTCGCCAACAGGGACTGAAGCTTTCTTT. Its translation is CASSSSPTGTEAFF.

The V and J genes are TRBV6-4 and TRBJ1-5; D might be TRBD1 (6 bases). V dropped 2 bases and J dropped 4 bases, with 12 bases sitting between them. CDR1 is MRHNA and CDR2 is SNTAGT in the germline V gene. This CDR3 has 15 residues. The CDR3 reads CASSDPDRSNQPQHF. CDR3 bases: TGTGCCAGCAGTGACCCGGACAGAAGTAATCAGCCCCAGCATTTT.

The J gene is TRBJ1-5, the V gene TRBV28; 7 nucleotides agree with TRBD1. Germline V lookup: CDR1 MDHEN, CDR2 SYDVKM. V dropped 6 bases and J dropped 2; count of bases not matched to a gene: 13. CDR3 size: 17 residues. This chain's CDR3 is CASRDREFEKGNQPQHF. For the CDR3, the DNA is TGTGCCAGCAGAGACAGGGAGTTCGAAAAAGGCAATCAGCCCCAGCATTTT.

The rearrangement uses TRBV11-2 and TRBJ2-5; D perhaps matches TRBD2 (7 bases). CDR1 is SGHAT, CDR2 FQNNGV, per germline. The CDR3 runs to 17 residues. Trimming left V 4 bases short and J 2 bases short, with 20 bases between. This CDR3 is CASSSRTGGPTQETQYF. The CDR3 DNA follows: TGTGCCAGCAGCTCGCGCACCGGGGGGCCCACTCAAGAGACCCAGTACTTC.

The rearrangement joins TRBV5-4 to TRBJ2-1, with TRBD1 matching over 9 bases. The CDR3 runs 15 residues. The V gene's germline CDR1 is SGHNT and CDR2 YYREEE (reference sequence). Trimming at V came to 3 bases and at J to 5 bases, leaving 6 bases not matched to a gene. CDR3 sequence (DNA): TGTGCCAGCAGCTCCCGGGACAGGGAACACAATGAGCAGTTCTTC. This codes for CASSSRDREHNEQFF.

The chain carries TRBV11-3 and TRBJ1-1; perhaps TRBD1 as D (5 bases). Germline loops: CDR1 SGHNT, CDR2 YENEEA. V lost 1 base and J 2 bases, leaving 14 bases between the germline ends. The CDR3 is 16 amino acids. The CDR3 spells CASSLGGGRSNTEAFF. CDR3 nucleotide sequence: TGTGCCAGCAGCTTAGGGGGCGGACGGTCTAACACTGAAGCTTTCTTT.

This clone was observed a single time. The CDR3 region is CASSPPVLLRQGPYEQYF. DNA of the CDR3: TGTGCCAGCTCACCGCCTGTATTATTGAGACAGGGACCCTACGAGCAGTACTTC. The chain carries TRBV18 and TRBJ2-7, with TRBD1 matching over 7 bases. Trimming removed 3 bases from V and 2 bases from J; junction bases left unmatched: 16. Per germline, CDR1 KGHSH and CDR2 LQKENI. The CDR3 runs 18 residues. The full variable domain, in which reference TRBV18 and TRBJ2-7 provide the parts outside the CDR3, is NAGVMQNPRHLVRRRGQEARLRCSPMKGHSHVYWYRQLPEEGLKFMVYLQKENIIDESGMPKERFSAEFPKEGPSILRIQQVVRGDSAAYFCASSPPVLLRQGPYEQYFGPGTRLTVT.

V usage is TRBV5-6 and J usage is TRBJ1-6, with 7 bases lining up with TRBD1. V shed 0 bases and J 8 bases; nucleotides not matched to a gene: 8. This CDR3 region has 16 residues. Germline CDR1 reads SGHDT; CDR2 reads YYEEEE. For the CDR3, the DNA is TGTGCCAGCAGCTTGGTGGCAGGGGGTGGTTATTCACCCCTCCACTTT. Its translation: CASSLVAGGGYSPLHF.

The CDR3, as DNA: TGTGCCATCAGTCGTAGCGGAGTAAACACAGATACGCAGTATTTT. Amino acid sequence: CAISRSGVNTDTQYF. The rearrangement links TRBV10-3 to TRBJ2-3; D may be TRBD2 (6 bases). In germline, CDR1 is ENHRY, CDR2 SYGVKD. V dropped 5 bases and J dropped 2 bases, with 14 bases sitting between them. CDR3 length equals 15 residues.